Listed below are T cell receptor beta chains from one sample, sequenced in a study of OX40 agonist ivuxolimab in advanced cancers. The assay was immunoSEQ multiplex PCR, and TCRdb's table has in-frame clones only and misses some. The profile shows some 80,000 clones, more than 90% of them singletons. Material: CD4+ or CD8+ T cells sorted from blood, obtained in a trial of the OX40 agonist ivuxolimab. These receptors all stem from an adult with an advanced solid tumor such as melanoma, head and neck, liver or kidney cancer. CDR3s leave out the opening cysteine and the closing phenylalanine or tryptophan.

v_call: TRBV6-1; cdr3_length: 11; j_call: TRBJ1-1; cdr3_aa: ASSKGMNTEAF
v_call: TRBV7-2; cdr3_length: 12; j_call: TRBJ2-2; cdr3_aa: ASSPGLDTGELF
v_call: TRBV5-1; cdr3_length: 13; j_call: TRBJ2-2; cdr3_aa: ASSRLPGRSGELF
v_call: TRBV6-1; cdr3_length: 12; j_call: TRBJ2-5; cdr3_aa: ASKVPGGRETQY
v_call: TRBV5-1; cdr3_length: 13; j_call: TRBJ2-4; cdr3_aa: ASSLVAGAKNIQY
v_call: TRBV7-3; cdr3_length: 14; j_call: TRBJ2-2; cdr3_aa: ASSPKTSGIVGELF
v_call: TRBV6-5; cdr3_length: 13; j_call: TRBJ2-7; cdr3_aa: ASSYVPDRTYEQY
v_call: TRBV5-1; cdr3_length: 11; j_call: TRBJ1-1; cdr3_aa: ASSVGVGTEAF
v_call: TRBV4-2; cdr3_length: 13; j_call: TRBJ1-1; cdr3_aa: ASSQRGRGGTEAF
v_call: TRBV7-2; cdr3_length: 12; j_call: TRBJ1-3; cdr3_aa: ASSLEGSRNTIY
v_call: TRBV11-3; cdr3_length: 12; j_call: TRBJ2-2; cdr3_aa: ASNGRGNTGELF
v_call: TRBV6-5; cdr3_length: 12; j_call: TRBJ2-2; cdr3_aa: ASRHGTLTGELF
v_call: TRBV5-1; cdr3_length: 13; j_call: TRBJ2-1; cdr3_aa: ASSLERTSYNEQF
v_call: TRBV11-3; cdr3_length: 12; j_call: TRBJ2-7; cdr3_aa: ASSLEGGAYEQY
v_call: TRBV27; cdr3_length: 14; j_call: TRBJ2-1; cdr3_aa: ASTTMGARAGNEQF
v_call: TRBV5-6; cdr3_length: 11; j_call: TRBJ2-1; cdr3_aa: ASSQPSVGEQF
v_call: TRBV2; cdr3_length: 12; j_call: TRBJ1-1; cdr3_aa: ASSERPMNTEAF
v_call: TRBV28; cdr3_length: 10; j_call: TRBJ1-3; cdr3_aa: ASISEGNTIY
v_call: TRBV9; cdr3_length: 10; j_call: TRBJ2-5; cdr3_aa: ASSPTQETQY
v_call: TRBV11-3; cdr3_length: 13; j_call: TRBJ2-3; cdr3_aa: ASSPEGQGTDTQY
v_call: TRBV19; cdr3_length: 13; j_call: TRBJ1-5; cdr3_aa: ASSREGGYNQPQH
v_call: TRBV10-1; cdr3_length: 13; j_call: TRBJ2-2; cdr3_aa: ASSPGTANTGELF
v_call: TRBV14; cdr3_length: 15; j_call: TRBJ2-3; cdr3_aa: ASSQDAGLTSTDTQY
v_call: TRBV18; cdr3_length: 18; j_call: TRBJ2-3; cdr3_aa: ASSPLPLARTTLSTDTQY
v_call: TRBV6-1; cdr3_length: 10; j_call: TRBJ2-5; cdr3_aa: ASRENGETQY
v_call: TRBV25-1; cdr3_length: 13; j_call: TRBJ2-5; cdr3_aa: ASSALYGQQETQY
v_call: TRBV30; cdr3_length: 13; j_call: TRBJ1-2; cdr3_aa: AWNPPGTGNYGYT
v_call: TRBV28; cdr3_length: 14; j_call: TRBJ1-5; cdr3_aa: ASSTPRGGGNQPQH
v_call: TRBV6-5; cdr3_length: 11; j_call: TRBJ1-5; cdr3_aa: ASRKYSNQPQH
v_call: TRBV5-5; cdr3_length: 13; j_call: TRBJ1-4; cdr3_aa: ASSLPGPINEKLF
v_call: TRBV4-1; cdr3_length: 16; j_call: TRBJ2-2; cdr3_aa: ASSARGGLAGFAGELF
v_call: TRBV19; cdr3_length: 13; j_call: TRBJ2-2; cdr3_aa: ASSIWTSLPGELF
v_call: TRBV5-1; cdr3_length: 14; j_call: TRBJ1-3; cdr3_aa: ASSLGDRGTGNTIY
v_call: TRBV7-2; cdr3_length: 14; j_call: TRBJ2-5; cdr3_aa: ASSFGGDNTQETQY
v_call: TRBV19; cdr3_length: 15; j_call: TRBJ1-4; cdr3_aa: ASSIRTGLGTNEKLF
v_call: TRBV11-3; cdr3_length: 13; j_call: TRBJ2-6; cdr3_aa: ASTLGGAGANVLT
v_call: TRBV7-2; cdr3_length: 13; j_call: TRBJ1-1; cdr3_aa: ASSLAIRANTEAF
v_call: TRBV5-1; cdr3_length: 12; j_call: TRBJ2-5; cdr3_aa: ASSPLAGEETQY
v_call: TRBV7-7; cdr3_length: 13; j_call: TRBJ2-5; cdr3_aa: ASSLSSGPQETQY
v_call: TRBV5-1; cdr3_length: 12; j_call: TRBJ2-7; cdr3_aa: ASSLGGEGYEQY
v_call: TRBV5-1; cdr3_length: 11; j_call: TRBJ2-7; cdr3_aa: ASSLPGGYEQY
v_call: TRBV18; cdr3_length: 13; j_call: TRBJ2-7; cdr3_aa: ASSPVILEIEGQY
v_call: TRBV6-5; cdr3_length: 13; j_call: TRBJ1-3; cdr3_aa: ASSPDSASGNTIY
v_call: TRBV29-1; cdr3_length: 13; j_call: TRBJ1-1; cdr3_aa: SVGTGINFGTEAF
v_call: TRBV7-9; cdr3_length: 14; j_call: TRBJ1-4; cdr3_aa: ASSFGQSQRNEKLF
v_call: TRBV21-1; cdr3_length: 13; j_call: TRBJ2-4; cdr3_aa: ASTLSGGEENIQY